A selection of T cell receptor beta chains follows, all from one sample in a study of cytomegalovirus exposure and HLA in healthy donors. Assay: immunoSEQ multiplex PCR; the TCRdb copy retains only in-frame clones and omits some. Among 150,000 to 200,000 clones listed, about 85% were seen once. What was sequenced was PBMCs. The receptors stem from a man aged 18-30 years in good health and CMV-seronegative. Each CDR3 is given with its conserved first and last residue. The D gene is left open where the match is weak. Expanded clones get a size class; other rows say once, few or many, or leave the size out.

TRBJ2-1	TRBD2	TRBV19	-	TGTGCCAGTAGTATAGCAGAGAACGGGGGGTTATACAATGAGCAGTTCTTC	CASSIAENGGLYNEQFF
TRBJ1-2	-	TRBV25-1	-	TGTGCCAGCAGTGATTGGGGGGATGGCTACACCTTC	CASSDWGDGYTF
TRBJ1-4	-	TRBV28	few	TGTGCCAGCAGTTCCCGGTACAGGGCGAAAAAACTGTTTTTT	CASSSRYRAKKLFF
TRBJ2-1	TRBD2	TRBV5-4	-	TGTGCCAGCAGCTCTGCGGGAGTGAGGGATGAGCAGTTCTTC	CASSSAGVRDEQFF
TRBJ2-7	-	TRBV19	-	TGTGCCAGTAGTGGATCGGGCGAGCAGTACTTC	CASSGSGEQYF
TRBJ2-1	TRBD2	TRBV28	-	TGTGCCAGCAGTTTCCGGGGGGAGGATGAGCAGTTCTTC	CASSFRGEDEQFF
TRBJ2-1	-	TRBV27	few	TGTGCCAGCACCGAAGGGCTAGCTAACAATGAGCAGTTCTTC	CASTEGLANNEQFF
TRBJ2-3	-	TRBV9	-	TGTGCCAGCAGCGTGGGCCCTGGGCGGGGCGGCACAGATACGCAGTATTTT	CASSVGPGRGGTDTQYF
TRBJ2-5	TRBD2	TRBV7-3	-	TGTGCCAGCAGCTTAATGGCGGGGGGGGAGACCCAGTACTTC	CASSLMAGGETQYF
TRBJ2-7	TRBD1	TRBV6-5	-	TGTGCCAGCAGGACAGGGTGGATGGACGAGCAGTACTTC	CASRTGWMDEQYF
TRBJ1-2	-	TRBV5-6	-	TGTGCCAGCAGCTTGGGGGGAGGAAGCTATGGCTACACCTTC	CASSLGGGSYGYTF
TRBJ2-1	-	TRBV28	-	TGTGCCAGCAGTCGGGAACTTAATGAGCAGTTCTTC	CASSRELNEQFF
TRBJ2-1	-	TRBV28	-	TGTGCCAGCAGTTTTATCGATGGCCCTTGGTTCTTC	CASSFIDGPWFF
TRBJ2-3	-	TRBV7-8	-	TGTGCCAGCAGCTCCTTACTGGGCGGGAGCACAGATACGCAGTATTTT	CASSSLLGGSTDTQYF
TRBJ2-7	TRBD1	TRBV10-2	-	TGCGCCAGCAGGGGGACAGGGTCGGACTACGAGCAGTACTTC	CASRGTGSDYEQYF
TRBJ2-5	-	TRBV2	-	TGTGCCAGCAGCCTACAGGTCCAAGAGACCCAGTACTTC	CASSLQVQETQYF
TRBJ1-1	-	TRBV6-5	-	TGTGCCAGCAGTTACGTTTCGGGGGACACTGAAGCTTTCTTT	CASSYVSGDTEAFF
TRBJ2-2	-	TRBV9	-	TGTGCCAGCAGCGTAATGCGCGGCGGGGAGCTGTTTTTT	CASSVMRGGELFF
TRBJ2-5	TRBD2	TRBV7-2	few	TGTGCCAGCAGCTCCCCCTCCGGGGGGGCAGAGACCCAGTACTTC	CASSSPSGGAETQYF
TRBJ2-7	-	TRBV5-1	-	TGCGCCAGCAGCTTGGGCGTCCCCAACGAGCAGTACTTC	CASSLGVPNEQYF
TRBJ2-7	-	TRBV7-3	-	TGTGCCAGCACCCCAGGGGGGTTCGGCTACGAGCAGTACTTC	CASTPGGFGYEQYF
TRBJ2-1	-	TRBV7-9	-	TGTGCCAGCAGCTTAGGACAGGCGATGCGGTGGTCCTACAATGAGCAGTTCTTC	CASSLGQAMRWSYNEQFF
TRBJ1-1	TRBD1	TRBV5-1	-	TGCGCCAGCAGCCCGTCCACAGGGGCGGCCACTGAAGCTTTCTTT	CASSPSTGAATEAFF
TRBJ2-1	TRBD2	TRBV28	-	TGTGCCAGCCGCAGGGCGGGAGAATGGTTCTTC	CASRRAGEWFF
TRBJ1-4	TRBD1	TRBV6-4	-	TGTGCCAGCAGGACCCTAAGTCAACCGGGACAGTCGTATGAAAAACTGTTTTTT	CASRTLSQPGQSYEKLFF
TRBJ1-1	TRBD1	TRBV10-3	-	TGTGCCATCAGTAAGGGACAGGACCATGAAGCTTTCTTT	CAISKGQDHEAFF
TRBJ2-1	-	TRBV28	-	TGTGCCAGCAGCGCCCTCCGGTCCGGGGGCAATGAGCAGTTCTTC	CASSALRSGGNEQFF
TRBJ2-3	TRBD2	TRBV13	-	TGTGCCAGCAGCTTTGGGCTAGCGGGGGATACGCAGTATTTT	CASSFGLAGDTQYF
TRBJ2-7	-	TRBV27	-	TGTGCCAGCAGTTCCCCCCAACGGGGGGCCCACGAGCAGTACTTC	CASSSPQRGAHEQYF
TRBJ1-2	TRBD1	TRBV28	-	TGTGCCAGCAGTTCCACCGGGACAGGGGGCTATGGCTACACCTTC	CASSSTGTGGYGYTF
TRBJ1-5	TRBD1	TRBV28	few	TGTGCCAGCAGTTCCATACAGGGGGCGAGGCGCAATCAGCCCCAGCATTTT	CASSSIQGARRNQPQHF
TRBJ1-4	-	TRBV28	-	TGTGCCAGCAGTTTTCTACCCGGGACTAATGAAAAACTGTTTTTT	CASSFLPGTNEKLFF
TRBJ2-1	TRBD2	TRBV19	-	TGTGCCAGCGGCTTTAGCGGGGGGAGGAACAATGAGCAGTTCTTC	CASGFSGGRNNEQFF
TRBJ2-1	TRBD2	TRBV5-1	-	TGCGCCAGCAGACCCGGCGGGAGAGGCGACGTAAATGAGCAGTTCTTC	CASRPGGRGDVNEQFF
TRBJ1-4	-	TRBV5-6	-	TGTGCCAGCAGCTTGTTAACTGCAGTTAGGGGGGGAAGGAATGAAAAACTGTTTTTT	CASSLLTAVRGGRNEKLFF
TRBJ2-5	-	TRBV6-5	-	TGTGCCAGCAGTTACTCGCGCGGCCAAGAGACCCAGTACTTC	CASSYSRGQETQYF
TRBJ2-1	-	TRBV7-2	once	TGTGCCAGCAGCTTAGCAGGGGCCAATGAGCAGTTCTTC	CASSLAGANEQFF
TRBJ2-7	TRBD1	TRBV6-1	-	TGTGCCAGCAGAGAGGGACAGGGGGCTTACGAGCAGTACTTC	CASREGQGAYEQYF
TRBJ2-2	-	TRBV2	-	TGTGCCAGCAGCGGGGAGGCCACCGGGGAGCTGTTTTTT	CASSGEATGELFF
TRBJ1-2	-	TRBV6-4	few	TGTGCCAGCAAAGACCCTTCGGGGGACCGGGGGGGCTACACCTTC	CASKDPSGDRGGYTF